This entry concerns a single T cell receptor beta chain. One end of the junction varies from germline; a read error may be responsible. Genomic DNA constituted the template upon which TCR beta VDJ and CDR3 profiling was performed. TCRdb re-analysed the reads in MiXCR, keeping a single row per CDR3 protein. The sample shows roughly 250,000 distinct CDR3 sequences, roughly 82% of them seen only once. The source of the sample is a study of CD8+CD57+ T cells in acquired aplastic anemia. Patients selected for sequencing had displayed CD8+CD57+ cell expansion by flow cytometry. At the time of blood sampling, patients had not yet received any therapy. The CDR3 is 13 amino acids. Germline assignment: CDR1 SGDLS and CDR2 YYNGEE.

The specimen was sorted CD4+, CD8+, or CD8+CD57+ T cells (not recorded which) from PBMCs. The TCR originated in a human donor with aplastic anemia. The chain uses TRBV9 and TRBJ2-3; tentatively, D is TRBD1 (6 bases). The CDR3 region has the DNA TGTGCCAGCGGGGAAGGGGACACAGACACACATAATTTT. As protein: CASGEGDTDTHNF.